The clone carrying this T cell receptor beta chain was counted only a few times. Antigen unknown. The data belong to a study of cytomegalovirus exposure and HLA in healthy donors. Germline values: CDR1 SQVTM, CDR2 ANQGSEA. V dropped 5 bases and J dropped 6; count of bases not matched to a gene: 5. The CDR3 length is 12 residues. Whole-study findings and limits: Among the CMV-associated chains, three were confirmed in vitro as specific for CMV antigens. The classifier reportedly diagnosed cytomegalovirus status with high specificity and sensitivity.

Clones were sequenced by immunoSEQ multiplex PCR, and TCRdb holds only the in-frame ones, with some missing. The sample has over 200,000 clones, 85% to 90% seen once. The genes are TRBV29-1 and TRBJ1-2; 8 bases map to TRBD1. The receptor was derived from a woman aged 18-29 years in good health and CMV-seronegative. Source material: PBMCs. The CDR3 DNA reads TGCAGCGTTCGGGACAGGACGGATGGCTACACCTTC. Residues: CSVRDRTDGYTF.